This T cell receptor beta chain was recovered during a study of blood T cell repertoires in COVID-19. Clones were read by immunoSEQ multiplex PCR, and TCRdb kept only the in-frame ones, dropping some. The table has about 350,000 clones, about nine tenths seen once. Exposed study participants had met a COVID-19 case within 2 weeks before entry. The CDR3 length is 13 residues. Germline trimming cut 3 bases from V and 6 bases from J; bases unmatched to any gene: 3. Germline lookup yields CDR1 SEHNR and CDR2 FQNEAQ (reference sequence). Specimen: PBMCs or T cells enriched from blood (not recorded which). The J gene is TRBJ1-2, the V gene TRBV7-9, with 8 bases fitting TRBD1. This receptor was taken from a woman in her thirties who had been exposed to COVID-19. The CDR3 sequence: CASSFGQGDGYTF. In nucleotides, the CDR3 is TGTGCCAGCAGCTTCGGACAGGGCGATGGCTACACCTTC.